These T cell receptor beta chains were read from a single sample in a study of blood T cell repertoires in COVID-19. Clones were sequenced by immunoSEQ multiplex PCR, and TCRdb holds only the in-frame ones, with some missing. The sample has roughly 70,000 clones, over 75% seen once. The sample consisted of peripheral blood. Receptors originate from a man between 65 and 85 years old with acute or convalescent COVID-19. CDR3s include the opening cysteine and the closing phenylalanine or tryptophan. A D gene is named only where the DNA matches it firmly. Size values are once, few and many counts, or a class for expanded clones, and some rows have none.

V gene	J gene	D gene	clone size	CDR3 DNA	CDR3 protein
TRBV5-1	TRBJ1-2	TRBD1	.	TGCGCCAGCAGCTTGGGGCAGGGGGCCTTTGTTGATGGCTACACCTTC	CASSLGQGAFVDGYTF
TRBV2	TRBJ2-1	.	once	TGTGCCAGCAGTGATCAAGAGGCCTTTGAGCAGTTCTTC	CASSDQEAFEQFF
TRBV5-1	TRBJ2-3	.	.	TGCGCCAGCAGCTCCGGAGATACTAGCACAGATACGCAGTATTTT	CASSSGDTSTDTQYF
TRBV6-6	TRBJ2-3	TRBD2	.	TGTGCCAGCAGACTCGGGACTAGCTTAGATACGCAGTATTTT	CASRLGTSLDTQYF
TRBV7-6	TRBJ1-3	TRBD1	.	TGTGCCAGCAGCCCCTACCCGACAGGGAGCTCTGGAAACACCATATATTTT	CASSPYPTGSSGNTIYF
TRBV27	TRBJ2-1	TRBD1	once	TGTGCCAGCAGTTTATCCAGACAGGGAACTATTAGCTCCTACAATGAGCAGTTCTTC	CASSLSRQGTISSYNEQFF
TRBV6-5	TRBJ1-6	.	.	TGTGCCAGCAGTTACTCCCGGGGGTACCCCCTCCACTTT	CASSYSRGYPLHF
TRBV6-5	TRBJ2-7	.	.	TGTGCCAGCAGTTACTCTTCGCAGGGGCAGTCCTACGAGCAGTACTTC	CASSYSSQGQSYEQYF
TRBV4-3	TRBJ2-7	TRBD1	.	TGCGCCAGCAGCCAAGGCCCGGGACAGGGCTGGGACGAGCAGTACTTC	CASSQGPGQGWDEQYF
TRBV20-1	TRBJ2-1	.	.	TGCAGTGCTAGCCCTAATGAGCAGTTCTTC	CSASPNEQFF
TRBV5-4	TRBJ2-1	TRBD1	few	TGTGCCAGCAGCTCCGGACAGGGTTTCTACAATGAGCAGTTCTTC	CASSSGQGFYNEQFF
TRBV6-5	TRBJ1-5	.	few	TGTGCCAGCAGCGTACGACAGAATAGCAATCAGCCCCAGCATTTT	CASSVRQNSNQPQHF
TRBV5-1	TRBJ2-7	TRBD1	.	TGCGCCAGCAGCCGGGGACAGGGTTTCGACGAGCAGTACTTC	CASSRGQGFDEQYF
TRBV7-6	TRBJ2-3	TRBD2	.	TGTGCCAGCAGCCCTGGGACTAGCGGGGGGGCCCCTAGCACAGATACGCAGTATTTT	CASSPGTSGGAPSTDTQYF
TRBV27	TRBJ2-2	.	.	TGTGCCAGCAGTCCGTACGGGGTCCGGGAGCTGTTTTTT	CASSPYGVRELFF
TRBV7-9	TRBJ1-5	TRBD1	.	TGTGCCAGCAGCTTACAGGACAGGGGGCGTTCTAATCAGCCCCAGCATTTT	CASSLQDRGRSNQPQHF
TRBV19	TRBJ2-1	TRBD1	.	TGTGCCAGTAGTATAGAGGGGACAGGGGGTAGCAATGAGCAGTTCTTC	CASSIEGTGGSNEQFF
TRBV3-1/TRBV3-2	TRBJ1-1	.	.	TGTGCCAGCAGCCAAACAACTTACGATGGGGGCCCGGGCACTGAAGCTTTCTTT	CASSQTTYDGGPGTEAFF
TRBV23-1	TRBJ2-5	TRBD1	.	TGCGCCAGCAGTCGGGGTCACGGGACAGGATGCCGTGAGACCCAGTACTTC	CASSRGHGTGCRETQYF
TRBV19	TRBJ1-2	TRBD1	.	TGTGCCAGTAGTATAGGGAGGACAGGGGCGCATGGCTACACCTTC	CASSIGRTGAHGYTF
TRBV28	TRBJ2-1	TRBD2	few	TGTGCAGCAGCGGGGTCGTCCTACAATGAGCAGTTCTTC	CAAAGSSYNEQFF
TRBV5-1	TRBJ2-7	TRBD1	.	TGCGCCAGCGGGCCCCACGGGACAGAGGGATACGAGCAGTACTTC	CASGPHGTEGYEQYF
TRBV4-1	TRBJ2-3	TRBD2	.	TGCGCCAGCAGCCAAGAGCCTAGCGGTCCTCTCTCGCAGTATTTT	CASSQEPSGPLSQYF
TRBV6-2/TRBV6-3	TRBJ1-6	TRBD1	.	TGTGCCAGCAGTTCACTCCCGGGACAGAGGACCTATAATTCACCCCTCCACTTT	CASSSLPGQRTYNSPLHF
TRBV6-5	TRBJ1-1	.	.	TGTGCCAGCAGTTACTCCCGAACAGCAGTTAACACTGAAGCTTTCTTT	CASSYSRTAVNTEAFF
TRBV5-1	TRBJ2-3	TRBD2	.	TGCGCCAGCAGCCCCTCGCCTAGCGGGGGGGGAGATACGCAGTATTTT	CASSPSPSGGGDTQYF
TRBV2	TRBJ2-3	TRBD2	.	TGTGCCACCTCAGTTTGGGGAGGGACGACAGATACGCAGTATTTT	CATSVWGGTTDTQYF
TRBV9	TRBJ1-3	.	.	TGTGCCAGCAGACCGGGACACGGAAACTCTGGAAACACCATATATTTT	CASRPGHGNSGNTIYF
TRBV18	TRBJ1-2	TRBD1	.	TGTGCCAGCTCACCTCGAACGTTAGGGGGCTTTGGCTACACCTTC	CASSPRTLGGFGYTF
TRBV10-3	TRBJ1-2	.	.	TGTGCCAGCCAGAAGGGGGACCATGGCTACACCTTC	CASQKGDHGYTF
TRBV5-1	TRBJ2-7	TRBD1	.	TGCGCCAGCACACCAAACAGGGGCTCCTACGAGCAGTACTTC	CASTPNRGSYEQYF
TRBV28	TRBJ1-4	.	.	TGTGCCAGCAGTTTGGGCGGTCGGGGTAAACTGTTTTTT	CASSLGGRGKLFF
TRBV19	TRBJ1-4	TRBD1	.	TGTGCCAGTACCCGGACAGGGAGCCATGCAACTAATGAAAAACTGTTTTTT	CASTRTGSHATNEKLFF
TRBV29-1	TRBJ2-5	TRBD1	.	TGCAGCGTTACGAGACAGGGGGCCGAGACCCAGTACTTC	CSVTRQGAETQYF
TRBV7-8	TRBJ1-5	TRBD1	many	TGTGCCAGCAGCCCCGGGACAGGGGACAATCAGCCCCAGCATTTT	CASSPGTGDNQPQHF
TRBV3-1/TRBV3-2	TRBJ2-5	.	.	TGTGCCAGCAGCCAAGAAAAAGGCAGGGGAAGTGAGACCCAGTACTTC	CASSQEKGRGSETQYF
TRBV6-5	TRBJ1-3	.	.	TGTGCCAGCAGTTACTCTTCCCCCCGCGCCGGAAACACCATATATTTT	CASSYSSPRAGNTIYF
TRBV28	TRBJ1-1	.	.	TGTGCCAGCAGTCCGTATGGCAGGGGAACTATGAACACTGAAGCTTTCTTT	CASSPYGRGTMNTEAFF
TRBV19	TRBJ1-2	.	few	TGTGCCAGTAGTATGGCTGTGAACTATGGCTACACCTTC	CASSMAVNYGYTF
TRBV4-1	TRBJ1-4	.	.	TGCGCCAGCAGCCAAGCACAGTATAATGAAAAACTGTTTTTT	CASSQAQYNEKLFF
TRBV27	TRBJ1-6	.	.	TGTGCCAGCAGTACTCAGGGGTATAGGTATAATTCACCCCTCCACTTT	CASSTQGYRYNSPLHF
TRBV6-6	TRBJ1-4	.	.	TGTGCCAGCAGTTACACAGATGAAAAACTGTTTTTT	CASSYTDEKLFF
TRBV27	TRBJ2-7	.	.	TGTGCCAGCAGTTTAAAGGGGTTGGGGTACTACGAGCAGTACTTC	CASSLKGLGYYEQYF
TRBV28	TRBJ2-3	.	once	TGTGCCAGCAGGACCTTCGGGCAGGGTACTGGTACGCAGTATTTT	CASRTFGQGTGTQYF
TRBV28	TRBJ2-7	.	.	TGTGCCAGCAGTTCACTTGGGAGCTCCTACGAGCAGTACTTC	CASSSLGSSYEQYF
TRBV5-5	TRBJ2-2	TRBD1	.	TGTGCCAGCAGCCCAACAGGGGGTTCCACCGGGGAGCTGTTTTTT	CASSPTGGSTGELFF
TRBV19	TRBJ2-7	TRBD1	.	TGTGCCAGTAGTCTCGGACAGGCTTCCTACGAGCAGTACTTC	CASSLGQASYEQYF
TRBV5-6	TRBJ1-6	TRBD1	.	TGTGCCAGCAGCTTGGAGGGACAGAGGAGCTCCTATAATTCACCCCTCCACTTT	CASSLEGQRSSYNSPLHF
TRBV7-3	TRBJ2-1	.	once	TGTGCCAGCAGCTTAGCAGGGTTGAATGAGCAGTTCTTC	CASSLAGLNEQFF
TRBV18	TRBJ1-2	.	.	TGTGCCAGCTCACTATCCCCGGGACTCTTTTCTCACGAGGGCTACACCTTC	CASSLSPGLFSHEGYTF
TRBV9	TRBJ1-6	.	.	TGTGCCAGCAGCCCCGGGGACTACCTTGATAATTCACCCCTCCACTTT	CASSPGDYLDNSPLHF
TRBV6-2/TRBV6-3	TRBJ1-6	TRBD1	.	TGTGCCAGCAGTTACACAGGGGGCCTATCACCCCTCCACTTT	CASSYTGGLSPLHF
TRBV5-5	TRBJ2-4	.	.	TGTGCCAGCAGCCATGAGGGGGTACGAAGGGACATTCAGTACTTC	CASSHEGVRRDIQYF
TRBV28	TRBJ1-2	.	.	TGTGCCAGCAGTAACCATAGGGGAGGCTACACCTTC	CASSNHRGGYTF
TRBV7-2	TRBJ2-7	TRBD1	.	TGTGCCAGCAGCTACGGACAGGGCAAGAGCGAGCAGTACTTC	CASSYGQGKSEQYF
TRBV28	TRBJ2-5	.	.	TGTGCCAGCAGTTTATCTCCCCCGACTAGACCCCAAGAGACCCAGTACTTC	CASSLSPPTRPQETQYF
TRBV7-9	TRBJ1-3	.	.	TGTGCCAGCAGCTTAGCCAGAACCTCTGGAAACACCATATATTTT	CASSLARTSGNTIYF